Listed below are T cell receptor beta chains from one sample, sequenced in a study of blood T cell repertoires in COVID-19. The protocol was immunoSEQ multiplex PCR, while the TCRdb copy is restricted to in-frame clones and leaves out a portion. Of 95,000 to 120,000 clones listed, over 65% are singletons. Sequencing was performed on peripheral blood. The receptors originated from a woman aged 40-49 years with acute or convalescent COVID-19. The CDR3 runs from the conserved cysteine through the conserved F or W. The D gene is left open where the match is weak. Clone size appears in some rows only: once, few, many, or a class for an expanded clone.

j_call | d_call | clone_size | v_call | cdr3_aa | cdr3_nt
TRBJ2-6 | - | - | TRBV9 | CASSVAIGSGANVLTF | TGTGCCAGCAGCGTAGCTATCGGCTCTGGGGCCAACGTCCTGACTTTC
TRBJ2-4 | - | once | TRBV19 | CASSFDTGVAKNIQYF | TGTGCCAGTAGTTTCGACACCGGTGTGGCCAAAAACATTCAGTACTTC
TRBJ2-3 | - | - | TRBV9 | CASSVGGRTDTQYF | TGTGCCAGCAGCGTAGGGGGCCGTACAGATACGCAGTATTTT
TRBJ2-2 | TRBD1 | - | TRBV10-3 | CAIRDSQTRWTGELFF | TGTGCCATTCGGGACAGCCAAACCCGGTGGACCGGGGAGCTGTTTTTT
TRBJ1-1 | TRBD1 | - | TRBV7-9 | CVGHGRGFTEAFF | TGTGTCGGTCATGGCAGGGGGTTCACTGAAGCTTTCTTT
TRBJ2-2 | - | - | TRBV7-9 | CASSLLKGGPPGELFF | TGTGCCAGCAGCTTACTCAAGGGGGGGCCCCCCGGGGAGCTGTTTTTT
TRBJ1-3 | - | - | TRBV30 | CAWSGQAGNTIYF | TGTGCCTGGAGTGGACAGGCTGGAAACACCATATATTTT
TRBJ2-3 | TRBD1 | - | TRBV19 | CASTLGQVAGDTQYF | TGTGCCAGTACCCTGGGACAGGTCGCAGGAGATACGCAGTATTTT
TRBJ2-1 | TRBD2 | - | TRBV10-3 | CATYSGGANNEQFF | TGTGCCACCTATAGCGGGGGGGCCAACAATGAGCAGTTCTTC
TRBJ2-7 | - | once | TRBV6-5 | CASGSGRFYEQYF | TGTGCCAGCGGTTCTGGTCGGTTTTACGAGCAGTACTTC
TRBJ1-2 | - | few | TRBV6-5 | CASRRTGSGYTF | TGTGCCAGCCGGCGAACGGGGAGTGGCTACACCTTC
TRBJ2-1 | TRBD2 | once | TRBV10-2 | CASIPSGGSYNEQFF | TGCGCCAGCATCCCTAGCGGAGGCTCCTACAATGAGCAGTTCTTC
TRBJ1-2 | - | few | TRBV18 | CASSPSEGKRGGYTF | TGTGCCAGCTCACCATCGGAGGGGAAGAGGGGCGGCTACACCTTC
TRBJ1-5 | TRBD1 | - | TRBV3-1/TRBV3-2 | CASSRGTGYSNQPQHF | TGTGCCAGCAGCCGAGGGACAGGATATAGCAATCAGCCCCAGCATTTT
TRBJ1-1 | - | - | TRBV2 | CASSGDTEAFF | TGTGCCAGCAGTGGCGACACTGAAGCTTTCTTT
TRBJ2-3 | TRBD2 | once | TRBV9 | CASSGRGRPGGSDTQYF | TGTGCCAGCAGCGGCCGTGGACGGCCGGGGGGGTCAGATACGCAGTATTTT
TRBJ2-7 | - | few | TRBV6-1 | CASSEQGGVAYEQYF | TGTGCCAGCAGTGAACAAGGGGGGGTGGCCTACGAGCAGTACTTC
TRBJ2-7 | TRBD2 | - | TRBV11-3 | CASSLGLAGEQYF | TGTGCCAGCAGCCTAGGACTAGCGGGCGAGCAGTACTTC
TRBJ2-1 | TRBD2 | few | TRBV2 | CASSEVGGLARNEQFF | TGTGCCAGCAGTGAGGTTGGGGGACTAGCGAGAAATGAGCAGTTCTTC
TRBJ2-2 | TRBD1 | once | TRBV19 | CASSSPPGTGPAGELFF | TGTGCCAGTAGCTCGCCCCCCGGGACAGGGCCCGCCGGGGAGCTGTTTTTT
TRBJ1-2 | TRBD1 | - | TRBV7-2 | CASSSAGRGQLNYGYTF | TGTGCCAGCAGCTCGGCGGGCAGGGGGCAATTAAACTATGGCTACACCTTC
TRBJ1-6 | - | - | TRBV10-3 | CAISSGRNNSPLHF | TGTGCCATCAGTTCTGGGCGAAATAATTCACCCCTCCACTTT
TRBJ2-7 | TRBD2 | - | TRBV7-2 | CASSITSGGAYEQYF | TGTGCCAGCAGCATCACTAGCGGGGGGGCCTACGAGCAGTACTTC
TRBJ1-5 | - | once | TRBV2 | CASSDSTGWQPQHF | TGTGCCAGCAGTGATAGTACAGGGTGGCAGCCCCAGCATTTT
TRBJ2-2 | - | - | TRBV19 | CASSAVRAANTGELFF | TGTGCCAGTAGTGCCGTCAGGGCGGCTAACACCGGGGAGCTGTTTTTT
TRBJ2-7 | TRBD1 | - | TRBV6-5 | CASSYLGQGAYEQYF | TGTGCCAGCAGTTATCTTGGACAGGGGGCCTACGAGCAGTACTTC
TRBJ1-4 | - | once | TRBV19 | CASQKAGLGEKLFF | TGTGCCAGTCAGAAGGCAGGGCTGGGGGAAAAACTGTTTTTT
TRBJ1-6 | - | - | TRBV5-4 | CASSLEMRGSPLHF | TGTGCCAGCAGCTTGGAAATGCGGGGTTCACCCCTCCACTTT
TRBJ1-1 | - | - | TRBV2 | CASTRSHFLIFMNTEAFF | TGTGCCAGCACCCGATCCCACTTCTTGATATTTATGAACACTGAAGCTTTCTTT
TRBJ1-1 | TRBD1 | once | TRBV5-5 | CASSSTGGRETEAFF | TGTGCCAGCAGCAGTACAGGGGGCAGGGAAACTGAAGCTTTCTTT
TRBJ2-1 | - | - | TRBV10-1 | CASSKTSVSYNEQFF | TGCGCCAGCAGTAAAACTAGTGTTTCCTACAATGAGCAGTTCTTC
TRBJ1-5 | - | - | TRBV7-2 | CASSSAGGRPQHF | TGTGCCAGCAGCTCCGCGGGGGGGCGGCCCCAGCATTTT
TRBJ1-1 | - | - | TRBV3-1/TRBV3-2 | CASSPPGGRISTEAFF | TGTGCCAGCAGCCCCCCCGGAGGCAGGATTTCCACTGAAGCTTTCTTT
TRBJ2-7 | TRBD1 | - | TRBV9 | CASSVGGQGIEQYF | TGTGCCAGCAGCGTAGGCGGACAGGGTATCGAGCAGTACTTC
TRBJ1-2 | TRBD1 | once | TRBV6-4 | CASSSTGGRGYGYTF | TGTGCCAGCAGTTCCACAGGGGGCAGAGGATATGGCTACACCTTC
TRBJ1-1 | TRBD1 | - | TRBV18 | CASSPGQMGNTEAFF | TGTGCCAGCTCACCGGGACAGATGGGCAACACTGAAGCTTTCTTT
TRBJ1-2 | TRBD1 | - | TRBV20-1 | CSGGQGNGYTF | TGCAGTGGAGGACAGGGGAATGGCTACACCTTC
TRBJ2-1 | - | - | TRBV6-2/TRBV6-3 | CASSYSIDSGTHKLNEQFF | TGTGCCAGCAGTTACTCGATCGATTCCGGGACTCATAAGCTCAATGAGCAGTTCTTC
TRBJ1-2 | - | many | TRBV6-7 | CASSAGEKGYTF | TGTGCCAGCAGTGCAGGGGAAAAGGGCTACACCTTC
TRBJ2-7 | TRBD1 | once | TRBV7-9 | CASSPVGGQDLSYEQYF | TGTGCCAGCAGCCCCGTCGGAGGACAGGACCTCTCCTACGAGCAGTACTTC
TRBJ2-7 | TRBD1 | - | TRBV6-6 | CASKYAGGMDEQYF | TGTGCCAGCAAGTACGCAGGGGGAATGGACGAGCAGTACTTC
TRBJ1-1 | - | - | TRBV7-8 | CASHKVGGDTEAFF | TGTGCCAGCCACAAAGTGGGAGGGGACACTGAAGCTTTCTTT
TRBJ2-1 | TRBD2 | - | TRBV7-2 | CASSLGSLAVKDEQFF | TGTGCCAGCAGCTTAGGCTCGCTAGCGGTCAAGGATGAGCAGTTCTTC
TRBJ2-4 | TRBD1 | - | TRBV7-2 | CASSTGTGKLTYF | TGTGCCAGCAGCACCGGGACAGGGAAATTGACGTACTTC
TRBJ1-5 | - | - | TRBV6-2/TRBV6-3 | CASSRQGGNQPQHF | TGTGCCAGCAGCCGGCAAGGGGGCAATCAGCCCCAGCATTTT
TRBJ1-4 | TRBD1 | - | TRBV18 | CASSLGTGGEKLFF | TGTGCCAGCTCCTTGGGGACAGGGGGCGAAAAACTGTTTTTT
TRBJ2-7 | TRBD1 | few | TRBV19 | CASSDRGYEQYF | TGTGCCAGTAGTGACAGGGGCTACGAGCAGTACTTC
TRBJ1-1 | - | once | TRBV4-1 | CASSQGGGNTEAFF | TGCGCCAGCAGCCAAGGAGGGGGAAACACTGAAGCTTTCTTT
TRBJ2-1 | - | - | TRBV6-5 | CASMTGGHYNEQFF | TGTGCCAGCATGACCGGGGGGCATTACAATGAGCAGTTCTTC
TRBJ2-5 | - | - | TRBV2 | CASSQSGETQYF | TGTGCCAGCAGTCAAAGCGGGGAGACCCAGTACTTC
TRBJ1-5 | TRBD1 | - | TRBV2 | CASRRQGAGGSNQPQHF | TGTGCCAGCAGACGACAGGGGGCAGGGGGAAGCAATCAGCCCCAGCATTTT